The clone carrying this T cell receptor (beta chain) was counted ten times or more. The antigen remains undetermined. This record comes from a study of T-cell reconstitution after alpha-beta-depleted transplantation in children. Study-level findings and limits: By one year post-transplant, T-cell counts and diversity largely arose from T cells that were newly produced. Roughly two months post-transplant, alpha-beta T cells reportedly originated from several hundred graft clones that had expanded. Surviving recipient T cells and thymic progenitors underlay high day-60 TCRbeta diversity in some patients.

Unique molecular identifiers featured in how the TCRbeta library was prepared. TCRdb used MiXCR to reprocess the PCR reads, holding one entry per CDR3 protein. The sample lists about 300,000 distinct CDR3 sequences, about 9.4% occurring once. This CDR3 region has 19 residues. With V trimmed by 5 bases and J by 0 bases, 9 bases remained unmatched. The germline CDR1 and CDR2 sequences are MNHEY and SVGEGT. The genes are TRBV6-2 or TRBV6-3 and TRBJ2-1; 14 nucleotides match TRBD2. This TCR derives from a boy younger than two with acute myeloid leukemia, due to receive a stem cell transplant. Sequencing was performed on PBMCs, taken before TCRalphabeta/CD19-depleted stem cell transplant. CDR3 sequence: CASSPGLAGARSSYNEQFF. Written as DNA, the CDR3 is TGTGCCAGCAGTCCGGGACTAGCGGGAGCCCGAAGCTCCTACAATGAGCAGTTCTTC.